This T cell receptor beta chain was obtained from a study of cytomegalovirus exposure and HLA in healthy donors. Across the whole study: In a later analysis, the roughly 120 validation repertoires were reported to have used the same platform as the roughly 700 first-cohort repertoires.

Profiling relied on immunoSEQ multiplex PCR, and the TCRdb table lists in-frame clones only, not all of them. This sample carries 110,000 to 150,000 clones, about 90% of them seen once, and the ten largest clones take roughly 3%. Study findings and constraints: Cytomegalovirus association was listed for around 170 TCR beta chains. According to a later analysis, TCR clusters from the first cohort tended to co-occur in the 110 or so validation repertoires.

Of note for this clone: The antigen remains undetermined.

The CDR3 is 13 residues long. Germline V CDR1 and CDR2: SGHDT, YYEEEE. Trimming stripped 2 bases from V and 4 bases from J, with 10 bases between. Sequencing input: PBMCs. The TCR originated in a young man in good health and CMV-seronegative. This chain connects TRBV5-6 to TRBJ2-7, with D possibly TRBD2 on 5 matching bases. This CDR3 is CASSLREMYEQYF. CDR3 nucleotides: TGTGCCAGCAGCTTAAGGGAGATGTACGAGCAGTACTTC.